This TCR beta chain was captured in a study of blood T cells in healthy people across ages. The length of the CDR3 is 14 residues. Trimming removed 3 bases at V and 0 bases at J, with 9 bases between. The germline V gene has CDR1 SGHTA and CDR2 FQGNSA. Then a second PCR, running roughly 7 to 11 cycles, was carried out with a sample-barcoded 5' primer and a J-beta primer mix. Samples each returned at least 2.5 million CDR3-containing paired-end reads. TCRdb passed the 5' RACE reads through MiXCR, listing each CDR3 protein once. The table has 850,000 to 1,000,000 distinct CDR3 sequences, 48% seen once; the top ten hold over 10%. This clonotype occurred a few times.

J is TRBJ2-7 and V is TRBV7-2; D gene uncertain. The sequence was obtained from a man aged 25 to 40 in good health. Sequencing was performed on blood. The CDR3 DNA reads as TGTGCCAGCAGCTTTTCGAGTCTCTCCTACGAGCAGTACTTC. Encoded protein: CASSFSSLSYEQYF.